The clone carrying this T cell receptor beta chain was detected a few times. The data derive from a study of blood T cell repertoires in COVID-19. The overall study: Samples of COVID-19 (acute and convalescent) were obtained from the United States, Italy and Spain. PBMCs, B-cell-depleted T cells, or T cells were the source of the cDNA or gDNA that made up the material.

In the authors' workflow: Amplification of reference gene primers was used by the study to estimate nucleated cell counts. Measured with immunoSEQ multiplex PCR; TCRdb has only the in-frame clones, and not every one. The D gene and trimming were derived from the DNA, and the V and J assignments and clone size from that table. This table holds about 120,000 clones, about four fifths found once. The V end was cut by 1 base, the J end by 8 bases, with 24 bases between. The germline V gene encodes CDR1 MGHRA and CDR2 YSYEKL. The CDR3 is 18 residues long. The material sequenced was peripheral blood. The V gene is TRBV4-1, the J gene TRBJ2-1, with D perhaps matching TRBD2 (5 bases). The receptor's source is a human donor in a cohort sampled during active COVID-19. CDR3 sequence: CASSQGPLAALLVDEQFF. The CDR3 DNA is TGCGCCAGCAGCCAAGGCCCCCTAGCAGCCTTGCTGGTGGATGAGCAGTTCTTC.